This T cell receptor (beta chain) was profiled in a study of STAT5B mutations in CD4+ large granular lymphocyte leukemia (dated by TCRdb to between 2020 and 2023). About the investigation overall: Among healthy controls, the CDR3 'QG' motif was associated with a particular HLA allele. The study compared the TCRbeta repertoires of patients with CD4+ T-cell large granular lymphocyte leukemia against those of healthy blood donors. Flow cytometry performed on FACSCanto II or FACSVerse showed that the purified fractions had more than 95% purity among lymphocytes.

From the cysteine through the phenylalanine, the CDR3 covers 15 amino acids. CDR3 DNA is the only sequence kept; it has 45 bases, read in frame from the first base. Here V drops 0 bases and J drops 2 bases, and the junction holds 2 bases not matched to any gene. Taken from the germline V gene, the CDR1 and CDR2 loops are MNHEY and SVGAGI. TCRbeta rearrangements were sequenced from genomic DNA using the immunoSEQ assay at survey resolution. On the authors' methods: A lowest detectable productive clonotype frequency of 2.59 x 10-5 was observed in the TCR sequencing data. Only productive TCRbeta rearrangements, defined as complete and in-frame sequences, were included in the analyses. The clonality of each sample was calculated as Simpson clonality in the immunoSEQ Analyzer version 3.0. Based on frequency, clones were grouped as very rare, small, medium, large (1-20%) or hyperexpanded (>20%). Generation probabilities were estimated with OLGA 1.2.3, V-gene circos plots were generated with VDJtools, specificities were searched for in VDJdb, and CDR3 motifs were identified with GLIPH. The source is immuneACCESS, and TCRdb retained only in-frame sequences with V and J called. Part of the clones is not carried over; for the studies checked, unresolved V genes explain less than half of this, and the remainder is unexplained. V and J calls and clone size are those listed in that table; D and trimming were worked out from the DNA. The sample data list around 32,000 clones, and around 73% of these were observed just once. The ten largest clones take up 2% to 3% of the sample.

Healthy controls were approximately 40 blood donors whose buffy coats came from the Finnish Red Cross blood service. All TCR-sequenced material derived from peripheral blood: patient blood samples and healthy donor buffy coats. Ficoll-Hypaque gradient centrifugation was used to isolate peripheral blood mononuclear cells. For the healthy controls, CD4+ cells were obtained from buffy coats by magnetic purification. The Gentra Puregene Cell and Tissue kit was used for genomic DNA extraction, and quantification was performed on a Qubit 2.0 fluorometer. Here is what the overall study found, with its caveats: Each patient's main leukemic clonotypes were private, but approximately 23% of these clonotypes showed up at low frequency in the non-leukemic repertoires of other patients. Enrichment of TRBV06-family usage was observed among the top patient clones (8/27) relative to healthy controls (2/35). Compared with healthy CD4+ repertoires, CD4-sorted patient repertoires appeared more clonal, and this difference remained even after the putative leukemic clones were removed. The data were not HLA-matched, and the relatively small sample size could explain the higher clonality seen in CD4+ compared with CD8+ T-LGLL.

Of note for this clone: Its binding antigen is unknown. The record has no base qualities; no much larger clone is one base away.

This TCR derives from a human donor in good health. The rearrangement joined TRBV6-5 to TRBJ2-7, with 9 central nucleotides matching TRBD2. Sequencing was done on a sample of CD4+ T cells from blood buffy coats. CDR3 reads: CASSYSPSGTYEQYF. In nucleotides, the sequence is TGTGCCAGCAGTTACTCCCCTAGCGGGACCTACGAGCAGTACTTC.